This T cell receptor (beta chain) emerged from a study of control samples from healthy donors and cancer patients. The assay was immunoSEQ multiplex PCR, and TCRdb's table has in-frame clones only and misses some. Among more than 65,000 clones, approximately 80% were seen once, and the ten largest hold roughly 15%. The CDR3 spans 12 residues. Germline V gene sequence: CDR1 LGHNA, CDR2 YSLEER. V lost 4 bases to trimming and J lost 6 bases; unmatched junction nucleotides: 2. The sequenced sample consisted of blood. The origin of this receptor is a man aged 45-60 years in good health. The chain uses TRBV4-3 and TRBJ1-1; 7 bases map to TRBD1. The CDR3 here is CASSRQGAEAFF. CDR3 coding DNA: TGCGCCAGCAGCCGGCAGGGGGCTGAAGCTTTCTTT.